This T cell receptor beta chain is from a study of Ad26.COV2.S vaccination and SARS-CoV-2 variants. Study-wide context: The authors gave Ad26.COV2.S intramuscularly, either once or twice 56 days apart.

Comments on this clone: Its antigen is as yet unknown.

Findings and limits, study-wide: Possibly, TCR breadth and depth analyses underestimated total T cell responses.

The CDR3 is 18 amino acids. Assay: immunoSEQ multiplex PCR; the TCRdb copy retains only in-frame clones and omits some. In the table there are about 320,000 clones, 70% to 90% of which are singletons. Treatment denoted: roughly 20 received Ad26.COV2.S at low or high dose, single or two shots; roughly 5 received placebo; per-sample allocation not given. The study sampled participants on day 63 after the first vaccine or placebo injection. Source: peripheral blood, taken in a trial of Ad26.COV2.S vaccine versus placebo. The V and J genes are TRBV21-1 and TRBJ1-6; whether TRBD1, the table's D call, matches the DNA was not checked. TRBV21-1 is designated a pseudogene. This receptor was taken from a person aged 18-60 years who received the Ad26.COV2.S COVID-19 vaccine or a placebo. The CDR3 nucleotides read TGTGCCAGCAGCCCTCCGGGACAGAAGTTTCCACGCAATTCACCCCTCCACTTT. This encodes CASSPPGQKFPRNSPLHF.